A single sample gave rise to the 11 T cell receptor beta chains below, sequenced in a study of blood T cell repertoires in COVID-19. Profiled with immunoSEQ multiplex PCR; TCRdb holds only in-frame clones, not every one. The table includes 250,000 to 400,000 clones, roughly 90% detected once. Sequencing input: PBMCs or T cells enriched from blood (not recorded which). The receptors were gathered from a man in his fifties or sixties who had recovered from COVID-19.

The chain employs TRBV6-2 or TRBV6-3 and TRBJ1-6, with D maybe TRBD1 (5 bases). V lost 5 bases and J lost 0, with 17 bases in between. Germline V CDR1 and CDR2: MNHEY, SVGEGT. The CDR3 is 18 residues long. The CDR3 sequence: CASSPLTGRSSYNSPLHF. The CDR3 DNA follows: TGTGCCAGCAGTCCATTAACAGGAAGAAGCTCCTATAATTCACCCCTCCACTTT.

A note on this clone: In the same sample, other DNA sequences code for this CDR3. This chain connects TRBV5-1 to TRBJ2-7; 8 positions match TRBD1. The germline CDR1 and CDR2 sequences are SGHRS and YFSETQ. The CDR3 is 15 residues long. J was trimmed by 1 base and V by 0 bases; bases with no gene match: 3. CDR3 sequence reads: CASSLGGTGSYEQYF. CDR3 DNA sequence: TGCGCCAGCAGCTTGGGCGGGACAGGTTCCTACGAGCAGTACTTC.

The J gene is TRBJ2-2, the V gene TRBV24-1, with 14 positions matching TRBD2. Germline values: CDR1 KGHDR, CDR2 SFDVKD. Trimming took 2 bases from V and 7 from J; bases not matched to a gene: 8. This CDR3 is built from 18 residues. This CDR3 reads CATSDSPGLAGAGGELFF. The CDR3 coding sequence is TGTGCCACCAGTGATTCCCCGGGACTAGCGGGAGCAGGCGGGGAGCTGTTTTTT.

The genes are TRBV12-3 or TRBV12-4 and TRBJ2-5, with TRBD1 as a possible D gene (7 bases). The CDR3 loop spans 13 amino acids. With 6 bases removed from V and 4 bases from J, the gap between germline ends came to 12 bases. In DNA form, the CDR3 reads TGTGCCAGCAGGGAGGGGGCCGGAGAGACCCAGTACTTC. It translates to CASREGAGETQYF.

The V and J genes are TRBV19 and TRBJ1-2, with no clear D. Per germline, CDR1 LNHDA and CDR2 SQIVND (reference sequence). Trimming took off 6 bases at V and 3 bases at J, with 8 bases between the two ends. The CDR3 totals 12 residues. The CDR3 nucleotides are TGTGCCAGTAGCAACCGAGACTATGGCTACACCTTC. Amino acid sequence: CASSNRDYGYTF.

This clone was detected only once. The V and J genes are TRBV28 and TRBJ1-1; TRBD1 matches 10 bases. Per germline, CDR1 MDHEN and CDR2 SYDVKM. The CDR3 totals 15 residues. V lost 5 bases to trimming and J lost 5 bases; unmatched junction nucleotides: 8. The CDR3 DNA reads as TGTGCCAGCAGTCCTACCCGGACAGGGGGGACTGAAGCTTTCTTT. Its protein product is CASSPTRTGGTEAFF.

This sequence joins TRBV2 and TRBJ1-5; maybe TRBD1 (6 bases). V was trimmed by 8 bases and J by 3 bases, leaving 26 bases between them. The CDR3 has 18 residues. Germline assignment: CDR1 SNHLY and CDR2 FYNNEI. DNA for the CDR3: TGTGCCAGCGCACTAGACAGGATCCCAAGAGGGGCCAATCAGCCCCAGCATTTT. Protein product: CASALDRIPRGANQPQHF.

The rearrangement links TRBV5-1 to TRBJ2-3, with a tentative D call TRBD2 (6 bases). The CDR3 is 14 residues long. V gave up 0 bases and J gave up 5 bases, with 10 bases separating them. Germline lookup yields CDR1 SGHRS and CDR2 YFSETQ. In DNA, the CDR3 is TGCGCCAGCAGCTTGGTCGGGGGTAAAGATACGCAGTATTTT. It yields the protein CASSLVGGKDTQYF.

The chain couples TRBV30 to TRBJ2-2, with 11 bases matching TRBD2. CDR3 length: 14 amino acids. Losses at the gene ends were 3 bases for V and 4 bases for J; bases not matched to a gene: 1. Germline CDR1 and CDR2: GTSNPN and SVGIG (reference sequence). The DNA of the CDR3 is TGTGCCTGGAGAGGGACTAGCGGCACCGGGGAGCTGTTTTTT. This translates into CAWRGTSGTGELFF.

This chain joins TRBV9 and TRBJ2-1; 8 positions agree with TRBD2. Trimming took 2 bases from V and 7 from J; bases not matched to a gene: 2. CDR1 and CDR2 from the germline V gene are SGDLS and YYNGEE. CDR3 length: 13 amino acids. DNA of the CDR3: TGTGCCAGCAGCGTGGCGGGGGGAAATGAGCAGTTCTTC. Translating gives CASSVAGGNEQFF.

The rearrangement uses TRBV5-4 and TRBJ1-1; TRBD1 matches 8 bases. The junction had 16 bases not matched to a gene; V was cut back by 0 bases and J by 6 bases. The germline V gene encodes CDR1 SGHNT and CDR2 YYREEE (reference sequence). CDR3 length equals 18 residues. DNA of the CDR3: TGTGCCAGCAGCTTGGACAGGACAGGGATTAAAGGGCGTGCTGAAGCTTTCTTT. It yields the protein CASSLDRTGIKGRAEAFF.